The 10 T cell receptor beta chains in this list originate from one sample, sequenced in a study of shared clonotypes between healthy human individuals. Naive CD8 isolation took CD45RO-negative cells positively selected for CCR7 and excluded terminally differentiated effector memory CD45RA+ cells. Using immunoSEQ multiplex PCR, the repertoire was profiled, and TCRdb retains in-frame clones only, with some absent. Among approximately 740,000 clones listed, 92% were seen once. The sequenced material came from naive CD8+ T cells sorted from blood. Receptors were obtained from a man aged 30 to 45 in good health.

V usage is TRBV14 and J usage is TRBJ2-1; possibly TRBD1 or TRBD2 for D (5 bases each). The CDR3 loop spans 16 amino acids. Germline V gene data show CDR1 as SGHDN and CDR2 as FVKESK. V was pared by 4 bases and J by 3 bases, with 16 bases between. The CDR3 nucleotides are TGTGCCAGCAGCCGTTTACTAGGACATCTCTACAATGAGCAGTTCTTC. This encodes CASSRLLGHLYNEQFF.

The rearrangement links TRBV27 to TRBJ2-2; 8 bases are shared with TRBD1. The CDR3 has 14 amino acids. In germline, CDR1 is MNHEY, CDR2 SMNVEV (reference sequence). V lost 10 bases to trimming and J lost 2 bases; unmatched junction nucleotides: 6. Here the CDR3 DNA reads TGTGCCACTTCGGACAGGGTTAACACCGGGGAGCTGTTTTTT. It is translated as CATSDRVNTGELFF.

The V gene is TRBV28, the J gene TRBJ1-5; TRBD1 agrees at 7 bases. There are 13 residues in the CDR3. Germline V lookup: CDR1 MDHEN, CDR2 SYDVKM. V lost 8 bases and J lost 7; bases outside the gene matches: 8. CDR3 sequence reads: CASGRQGIQPQHF. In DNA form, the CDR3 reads TGTGCCAGCGGGAGACAGGGAATACAGCCCCAGCATTTT.

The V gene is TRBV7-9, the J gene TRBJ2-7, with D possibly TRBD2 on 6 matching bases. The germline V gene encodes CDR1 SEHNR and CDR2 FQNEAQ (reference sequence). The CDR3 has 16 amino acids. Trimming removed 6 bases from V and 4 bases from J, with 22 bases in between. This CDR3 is CASSRSSGGSPYEQYF. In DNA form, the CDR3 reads TGTGCCAGCAGTCGGAGCTCAGGAGGGAGTCCTTACGAGCAGTACTTC.

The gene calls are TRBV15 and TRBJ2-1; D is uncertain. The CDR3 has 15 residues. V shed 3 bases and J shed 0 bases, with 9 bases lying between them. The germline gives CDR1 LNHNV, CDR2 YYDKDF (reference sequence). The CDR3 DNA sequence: TGTGCCACCAGCAGTCGAGAAAGCTCCTACAATGAGCAGTTCTTC. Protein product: CATSSRESSYNEQFF.

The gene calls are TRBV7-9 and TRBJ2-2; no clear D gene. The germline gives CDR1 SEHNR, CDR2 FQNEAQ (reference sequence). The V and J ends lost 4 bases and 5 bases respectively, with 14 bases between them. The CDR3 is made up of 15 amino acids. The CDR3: CASSSEVGRTGELFF. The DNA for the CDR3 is TGTGCCAGCAGCTCCGAAGTCGGTAGGACCGGGGAGCTGTTTTTT.

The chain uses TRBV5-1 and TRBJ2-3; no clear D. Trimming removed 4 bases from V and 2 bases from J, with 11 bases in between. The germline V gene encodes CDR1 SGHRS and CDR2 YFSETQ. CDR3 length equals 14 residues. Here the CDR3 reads CASSPWGNTDTQYF. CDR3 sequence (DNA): TGCGCCAGCAGCCCTTGGGGTAACACAGATACGCAGTATTTT.

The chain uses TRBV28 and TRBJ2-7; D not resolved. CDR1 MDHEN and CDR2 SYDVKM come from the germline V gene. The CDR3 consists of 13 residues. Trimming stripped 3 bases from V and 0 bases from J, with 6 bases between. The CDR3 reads CASSFAGSYEQYF. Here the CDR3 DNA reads TGTGCCAGCAGTTTCGCAGGCTCCTACGAGCAGTACTTC.

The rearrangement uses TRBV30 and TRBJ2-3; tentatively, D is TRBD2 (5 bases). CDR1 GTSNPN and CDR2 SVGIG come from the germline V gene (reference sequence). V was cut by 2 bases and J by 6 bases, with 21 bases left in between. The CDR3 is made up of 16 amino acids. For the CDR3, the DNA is TGTGCCTGGAGTCCTCCGGGATACCCCCTGACCGATACGCAGTATTTT. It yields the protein CAWSPPGYPLTDTQYF.

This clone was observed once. Here the CDR3 DNA reads TGTGCCTGGGGCCCCCCCTCGAACACTGAAGCTTTCTTT. Translated, it gives CAWGPPSNTEAFF. V is TRBV30 and J is TRBJ1-1, with no clear D. There are 13 residues in the CDR3. CDR1 is GTSNPN, CDR2 SVGIG, per germline (reference sequence). V shed 5 bases and J shed 1 base, with 11 bases lying between them.